Given below is one T cell receptor beta chain in context. Its antigen is as yet unknown. Using RNA transcripts, the TCR beta CDR3 regions were amplified. RT-PCR was first run with HTBI primers, then multiplex PCR in a second round. MiXCR, applied by TCRdb to the multiplex PCR reads, yields one record per CDR3 protein. The table includes hundreds of thousands of distinct CDR3 sequences, 40% detected once. Germline CDR1 is SEHNR and CDR2 is FQNEAQ (reference sequence). The CDR3 extends over 14 amino acids. The V gene end was trimmed by 9 bases and the J gene end by 11 bases; junction bases not matched to a gene: 15. The data belong to a study of Graves' ophthalmopathy and Graves' hyperthyroidism. Study in general: Peripheral blood was gathered at the point of initial diagnosis, before any treatment started. Broader study findings: With just under 71% sensitivity and 72.22% specificity, the model predicted ophthalmopathy progression.

The sequenced sample consisted of peripheral blood. This sequence joins TRBV7-9 and TRBJ2-5; TRBD1 matches at 10 bases. This clonotype was sampled from an adult man with Graves' ophthalmopathy. The CDR3 spells CASVTGTGAPEQYF. CDR3 in DNA: TGTGCCAGTGTAACCGGGACAGGGGCCCCTGAGCAGTACTTC.